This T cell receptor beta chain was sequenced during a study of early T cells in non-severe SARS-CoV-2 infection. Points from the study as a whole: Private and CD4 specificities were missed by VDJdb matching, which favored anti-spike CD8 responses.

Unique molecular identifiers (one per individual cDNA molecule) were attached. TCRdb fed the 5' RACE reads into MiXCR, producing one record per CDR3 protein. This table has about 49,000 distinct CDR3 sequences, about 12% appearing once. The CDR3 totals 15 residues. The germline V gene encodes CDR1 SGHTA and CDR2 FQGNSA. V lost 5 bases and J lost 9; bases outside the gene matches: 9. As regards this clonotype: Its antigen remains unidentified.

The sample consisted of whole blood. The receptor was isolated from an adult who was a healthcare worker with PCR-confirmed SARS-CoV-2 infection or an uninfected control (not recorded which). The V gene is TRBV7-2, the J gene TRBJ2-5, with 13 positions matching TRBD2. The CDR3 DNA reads TGTGCCAGCAGCCGTGGACTAGCGGGAGAAGGGGCCCAGTACTTC. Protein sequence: CASSRGLAGEGAQYF. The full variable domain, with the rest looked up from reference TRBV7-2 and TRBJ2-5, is GAGVSQSPSNKVTEKGKDVELRCDPISGHTALYWYRQSLGQGLEFLIYFQGNSAPDKSGLPSDRFSAERTGGSVSTLTIQRTQQEDSAVYLCASSRGLAGEGAQYFGPGTRLLVL.